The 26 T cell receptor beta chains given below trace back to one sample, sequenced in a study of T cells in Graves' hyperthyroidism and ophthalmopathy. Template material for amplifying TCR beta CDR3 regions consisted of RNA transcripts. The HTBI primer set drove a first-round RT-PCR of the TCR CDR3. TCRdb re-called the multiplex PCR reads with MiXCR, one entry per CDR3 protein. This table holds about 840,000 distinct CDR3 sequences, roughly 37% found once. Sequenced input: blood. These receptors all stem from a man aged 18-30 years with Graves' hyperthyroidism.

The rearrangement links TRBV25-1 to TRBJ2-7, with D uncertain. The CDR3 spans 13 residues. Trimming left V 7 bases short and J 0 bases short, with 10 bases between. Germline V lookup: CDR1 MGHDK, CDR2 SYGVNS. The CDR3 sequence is CASNTPSSYEQYF. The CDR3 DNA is TGTGCCAGCAACACTCCGAGCTCCTACGAGCAGTACTTC.

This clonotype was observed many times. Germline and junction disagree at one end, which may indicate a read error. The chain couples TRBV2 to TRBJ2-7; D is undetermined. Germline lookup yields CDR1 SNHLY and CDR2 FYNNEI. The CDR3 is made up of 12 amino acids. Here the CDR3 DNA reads TGTGCCAGCCGGTCCAGTTCCTCCGAGCAGTACTTC. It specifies CASRSSSSEQYF. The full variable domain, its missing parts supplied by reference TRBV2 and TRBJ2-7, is EPEVTQTPSHQVTQMGQEVILRCVPISNHLYFYWYRQILGQKVEFLVSFYNNEISEKSEIFDDQFSVERPDGSNFTLKIRSTKLEDSAMYFCASRSSSSEQYFGPGTRLTVT.

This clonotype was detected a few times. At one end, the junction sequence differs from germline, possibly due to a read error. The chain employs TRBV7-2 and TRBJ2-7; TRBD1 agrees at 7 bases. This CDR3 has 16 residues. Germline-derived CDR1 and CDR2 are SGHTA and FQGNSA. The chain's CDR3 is CASSQSFRGQPYEQYF. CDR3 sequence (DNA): TGCGCCAGCAGCCAAAGCTTCAGGGGACAGCCATACGAGCAGTACTTC.

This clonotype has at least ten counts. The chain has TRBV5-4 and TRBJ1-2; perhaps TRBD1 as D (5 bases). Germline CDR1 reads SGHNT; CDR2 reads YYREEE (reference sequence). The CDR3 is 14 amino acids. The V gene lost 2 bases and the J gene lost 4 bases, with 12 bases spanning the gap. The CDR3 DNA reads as TGTGCCAGCAGCTTAGTCGACAGAACCTATGGCTACACCTTC. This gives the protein CASSLVDRTYGYTF.

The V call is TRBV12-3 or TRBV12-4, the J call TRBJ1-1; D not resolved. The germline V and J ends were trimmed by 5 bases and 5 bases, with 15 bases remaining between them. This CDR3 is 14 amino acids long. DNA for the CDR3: TGTGCCAGCAGTGAAAGTGGGGTTGGGACTGAAGCTTTCTTT. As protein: CASSESGVGTEAFF.

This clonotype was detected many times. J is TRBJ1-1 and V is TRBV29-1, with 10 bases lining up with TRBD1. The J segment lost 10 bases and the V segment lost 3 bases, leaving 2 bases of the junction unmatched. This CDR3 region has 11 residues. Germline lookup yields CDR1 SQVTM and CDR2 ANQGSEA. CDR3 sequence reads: CSVEGQGIAFF. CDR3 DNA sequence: TGCAGCGTTGAGGGACAGGGGATAGCTTTCTTT.

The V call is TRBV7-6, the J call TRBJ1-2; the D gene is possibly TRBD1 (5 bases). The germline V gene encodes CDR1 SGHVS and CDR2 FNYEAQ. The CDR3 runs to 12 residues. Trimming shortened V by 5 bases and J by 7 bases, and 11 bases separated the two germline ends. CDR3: CASSAGPFGYTF. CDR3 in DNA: TGTGCCAGCAGCGCGGGACCGTTTGGCTACACCTTC.

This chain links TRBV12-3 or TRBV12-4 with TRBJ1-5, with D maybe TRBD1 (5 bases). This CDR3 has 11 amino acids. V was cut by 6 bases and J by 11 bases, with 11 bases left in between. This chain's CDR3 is CASRGGLSQHF. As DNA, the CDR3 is TGTGCCAGCAGGGGGGGTTTATCCCAGCATTTT.

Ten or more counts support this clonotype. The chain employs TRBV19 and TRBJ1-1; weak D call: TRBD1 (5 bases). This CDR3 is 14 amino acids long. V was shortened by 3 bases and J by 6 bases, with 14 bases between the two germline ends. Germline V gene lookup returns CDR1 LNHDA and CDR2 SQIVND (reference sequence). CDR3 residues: CASSIGREGSEAFF. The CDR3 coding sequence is TGTGCCAGTAGTATTGGCAGGGAAGGGTCTGAAGCTTTCTTT.

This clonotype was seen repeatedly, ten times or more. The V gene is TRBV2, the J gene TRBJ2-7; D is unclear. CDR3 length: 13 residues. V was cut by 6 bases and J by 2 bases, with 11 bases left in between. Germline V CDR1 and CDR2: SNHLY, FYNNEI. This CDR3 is CASSRLTPYEQYF. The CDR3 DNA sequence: TGTGCCAGCAGCCGACTTACCCCCTACGAGCAGTACTTC.

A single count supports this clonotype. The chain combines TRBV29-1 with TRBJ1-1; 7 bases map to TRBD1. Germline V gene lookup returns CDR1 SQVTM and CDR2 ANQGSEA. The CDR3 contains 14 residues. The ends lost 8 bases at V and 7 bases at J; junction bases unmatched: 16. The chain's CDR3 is CSSLVGQRPDEAFF. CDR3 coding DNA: TGCAGCAGCTTGGTGGGACAGCGACCCGATGAAGCTTTCTTT.

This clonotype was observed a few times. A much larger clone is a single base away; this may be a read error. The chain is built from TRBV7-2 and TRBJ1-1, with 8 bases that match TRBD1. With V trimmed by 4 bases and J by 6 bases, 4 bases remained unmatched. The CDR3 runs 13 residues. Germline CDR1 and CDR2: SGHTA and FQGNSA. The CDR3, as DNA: TGTGCCAGCAGCTCGACAGGGGACGCTGAAGCTTTCTTT. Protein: CASSSTGDAEAFF.

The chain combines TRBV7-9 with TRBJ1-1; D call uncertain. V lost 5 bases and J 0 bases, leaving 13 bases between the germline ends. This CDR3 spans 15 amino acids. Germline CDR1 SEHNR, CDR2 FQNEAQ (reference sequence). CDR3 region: CASSPAGPMNTEAFF. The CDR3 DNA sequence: TGTGCCAGCAGCCCCGCCGGGCCTATGAACACTGAAGCTTTCTTT.

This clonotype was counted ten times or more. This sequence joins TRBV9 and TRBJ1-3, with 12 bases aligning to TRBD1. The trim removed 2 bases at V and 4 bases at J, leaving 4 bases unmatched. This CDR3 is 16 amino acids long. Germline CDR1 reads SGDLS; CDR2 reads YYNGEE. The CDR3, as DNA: TGTGCCAGCAGCGTGGGACAGGGGGCGCAAGGAAACACCATATATTTT. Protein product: CASSVGQGAQGNTIYF.

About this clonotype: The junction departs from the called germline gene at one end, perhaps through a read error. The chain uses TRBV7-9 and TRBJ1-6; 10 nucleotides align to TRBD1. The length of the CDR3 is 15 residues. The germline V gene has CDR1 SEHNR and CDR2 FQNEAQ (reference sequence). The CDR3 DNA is TGTGCCAGCCGCTTGTTGGACAGGGGGAATTCACCCCTCCACTTT. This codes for CASRLLDRGNSPLHF.

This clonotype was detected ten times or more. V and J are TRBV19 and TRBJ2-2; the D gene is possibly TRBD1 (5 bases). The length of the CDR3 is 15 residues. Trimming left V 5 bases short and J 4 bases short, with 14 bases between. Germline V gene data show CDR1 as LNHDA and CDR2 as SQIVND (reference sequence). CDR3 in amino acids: CASSQSPQGTGELFF. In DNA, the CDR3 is TGTGCCAGTAGTCAGTCCCCTCAGGGCACCGGGGAGCTGTTTTTT.

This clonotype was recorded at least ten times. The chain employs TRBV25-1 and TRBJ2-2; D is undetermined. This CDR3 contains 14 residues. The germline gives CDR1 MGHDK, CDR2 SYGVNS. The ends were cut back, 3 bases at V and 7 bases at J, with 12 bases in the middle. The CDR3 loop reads CASSDRLGGGELFF. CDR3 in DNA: TGTGCCAGCAGTGATCGACTGGGCGGCGGGGAGCTGTTTTTT.

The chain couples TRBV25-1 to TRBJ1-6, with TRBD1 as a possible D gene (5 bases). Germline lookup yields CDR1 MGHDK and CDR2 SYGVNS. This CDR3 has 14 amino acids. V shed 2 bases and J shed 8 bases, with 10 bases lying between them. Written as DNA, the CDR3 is TGTGCCAGCAGTGAAGGGAAAGGGGATTCACCCCTCCACTTT. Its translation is CASSEGKGDSPLHF.

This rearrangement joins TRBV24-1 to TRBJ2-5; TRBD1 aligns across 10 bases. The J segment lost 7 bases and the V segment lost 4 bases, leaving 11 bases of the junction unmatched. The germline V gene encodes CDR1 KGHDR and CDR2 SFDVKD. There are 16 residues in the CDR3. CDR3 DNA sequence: TGTGCCACCAGTGACCCCTCCGGGACAGGGGAGGGGACCCAGTACTTC. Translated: CATSDPSGTGEGTQYF.

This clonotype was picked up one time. The CDR3, as DNA: TGTGCCAGCAGCCACGGGGTAGAAATGGTTTTAGACTATGGCTACACCTTC. This gives the protein CASSHGVEMVLDYGYTF. The chain combines TRBV11-2 with TRBJ1-2; D remains ambiguous. V lost 5 bases and J lost 3, with 22 bases in between. Germline V gene sequence: CDR1 SGHAT, CDR2 FQNNGV. The CDR3 has 17 amino acids.

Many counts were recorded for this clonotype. The CDR3 DNA follows: TGCGCCAGCAGTGTGGCGGGGCGGCAAGAGACCCAGTACTTC. Translated: CASSVAGRQETQYF. This sequence joins TRBV10-2 and TRBJ2-5, with D possibly matching TRBD2 (6 bases). Trimming took off 4 bases at V and 2 bases at J, with 11 bases between the two ends. Per germline, CDR1 WSHSY and CDR2 SAAADI. The CDR3 is 14 residues long.

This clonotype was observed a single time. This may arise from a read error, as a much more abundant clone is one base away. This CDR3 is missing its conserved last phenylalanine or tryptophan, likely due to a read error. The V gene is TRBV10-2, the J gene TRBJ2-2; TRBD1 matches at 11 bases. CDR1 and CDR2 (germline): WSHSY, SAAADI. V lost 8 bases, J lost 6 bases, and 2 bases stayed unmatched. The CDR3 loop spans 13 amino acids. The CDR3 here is CASEGQGAGELFL. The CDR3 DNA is TGCGCCAGCGAGGGACAGGGGGCCGGGGAGCTGTTTCTT.

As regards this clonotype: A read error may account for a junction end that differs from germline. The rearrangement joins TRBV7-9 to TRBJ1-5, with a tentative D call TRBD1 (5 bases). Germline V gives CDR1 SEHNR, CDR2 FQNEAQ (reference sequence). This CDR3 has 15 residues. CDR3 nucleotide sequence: TGCGCCAGCAGCCAAGGCGGGACTGGGCTTCAGCCCCAGCATTTT. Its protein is CASSQGGTGLQPQHF.

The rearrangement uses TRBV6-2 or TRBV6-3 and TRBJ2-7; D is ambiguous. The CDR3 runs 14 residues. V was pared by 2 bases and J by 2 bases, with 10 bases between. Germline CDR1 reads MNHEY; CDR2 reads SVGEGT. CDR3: CASSYRDGAYEQYF. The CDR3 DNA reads TGTGCCAGCAGTTACCGCGACGGTGCCTACGAGCAGTACTTC.

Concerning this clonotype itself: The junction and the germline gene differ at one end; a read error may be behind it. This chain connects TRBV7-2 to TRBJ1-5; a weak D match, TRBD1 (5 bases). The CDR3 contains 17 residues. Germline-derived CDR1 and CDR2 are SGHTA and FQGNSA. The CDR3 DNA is TGCGCCAGCAGCCAGAAGCCGGGACCCCGTAGCAATCAGCCCCAGCATTTT. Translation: CASSQKPGPRSNQPQHF.

The CDR3 loop is CASSIPGQAYEQYF. The CDR3 nucleotides are TGTGCCAGTAGTATTCCGGGACAGGCCTACGAGCAGTACTTC. The chain links TRBV19 to TRBJ2-7; TRBD1 matches at 8 bases. V dropped 3 bases and J dropped 2; count of bases not matched to a gene: 3. CDR3 size: 14 residues. Germline V gene data show CDR1 as LNHDA and CDR2 as SQIVND (reference sequence).